This TCR beta chain was recorded in a study of blood T cells in healthy people across ages (dated by TCRdb to the mid-2010s). Describing the broader study: In model experiments, roughly one uniquely barcoded TCR beta cDNA molecule per two T cells was captured by template switching. The study measured age-related changes in TCR beta repertoire diversity using deep sequencing normalized with unique cDNA molecular identifiers. The donors were split into four age groups: young (average about 15 years), middle-aged (39), aged (approximately 59) and long-lived (approximately 89). To avoid experimental bias, donors of different ages were spread randomly across the sequencing lanes. Using the same blood draw, the study looked at two additional independent replicas of 1 million unique cDNA reads for two donors, one aged 18 to 30 and the other aged 80 or older. On the study overall, not on this receptor specifically: Conclusive comparison of naive and antigen-experienced compartments was prevented by the profiling of bulk unsorted PBMCs. As age increased, observed TCR beta diversity per million T cells dropped in a roughly linear way, and a significant reduction was already evident by age about 40. The percentage of naive T cells measured by flow cytometry correlated strongly with observed TCR beta diversity. Compared with the aged group, the long-lived group had more naive CD4+ T cells, fewer expanded clones and increased TCR diversity, a pattern suggesting age selection. Total diversity estimates from one million sequenced T cells were considered lower bounds and underestimates. Because donor CMV infection status was unknown, age-related changes in expanded clonotypes were potentially confounded.

Worth noting for this clonotype: Its antigen remains undetermined. No clone much larger than this one lies a single base away; base qualities are absent.

The donors were a few dozen Caucasian individuals from Russia, aged 6 to 90 years, who were systemically healthy. Each donor gave 9.5 to 10 milliliters of peripheral blood, drawn into EDTA-treated Vacutainer tubes. Ficoll-Paque density-gradient centrifugation was used to isolate PBMCs, with at least 6.5 million per sample. Trizol reagent was used to extract total RNA from the PBMCs, yielding at least 6 micrograms per sample. Naive CD45RAhigh/CD27high T cell percentages were measured by flow cytometry on a PBMC aliquot from every donor. Its CDR3 holds 17 amino acids, cysteine through phenylalanine. The read is trimmed to its CDR3 DNA, 51 bases read in frame from base 1. The junction shows trimming of 2 bases on V and 2 bases on J, and the gene matches do not reach 8 bases of it. The germline V gene sets CDR1 to MDHEN and CDR2 to SYDVKM. Libraries came from 5' RACE. TCRdb shows the sequencer as Illumina HiSeq 2500. The second PCR ran for roughly 7 to 11 cycles and used a J-beta primer mix along with a sample-barcoded 5' primer. Each TCR beta cDNA molecule received a unique molecular identifier from a template-switch 5' adaptor carrying 12 random nucleotides. Each sample yielded at least 3 million CDR3-containing paired-end reads. First-strand cDNA was synthesized from all RNA with the Mint cDNA synthesis kit, primed by a TRBC-specific oligonucleotide. Following uracil-DNA glycosylase treatment, all cDNA underwent a first 18-cycle PCR with the universal primers M1SS and BC2_uni_R. From the authors' description of their analysis: For normalization, 1 million high-quality reads were randomly selected from each sample, with every read carrying a distinct molecular identifier. Reads sharing molecular identifiers were discarded rather than binned into consensus sequences. MiTCR, set to a Q25 quality threshold and the strictest error-elimination algorithm, was used for CDR3 identification, clonotype clustering and error correction. A nonparametric unseen species model with Euler transformation was used to estimate a lower bound on total TCR beta diversity. Clones were called with MiXCR by TCRdb after fastp trimmed the public reads at Q25, and only in-frame beta chains were retained. Each entry merges the rows of one CDR3 protein and shows their most common DNA and genes. TCRdb, rather than the study authors, made the V and J calls. The sample includes 800,000 to 950,000 distinct CDR3 sequences, with 30% to 45% observed a single time. The ten top clones hold approximately 13% of the sample.

What was sequenced was blood. This receptor was obtained from a man between 18 and 35 years old in good health. The V and J segments used are TRBV28 and TRBJ2-5, with 10 central nucleotides matching TRBD2. The base sequence is TGTGCCAGCAGTTTAGGGCTAGCGGGGGCCCCTCAAGAGACCCAGTACTTC. It codes for CASSLGLAGAPQETQYF.